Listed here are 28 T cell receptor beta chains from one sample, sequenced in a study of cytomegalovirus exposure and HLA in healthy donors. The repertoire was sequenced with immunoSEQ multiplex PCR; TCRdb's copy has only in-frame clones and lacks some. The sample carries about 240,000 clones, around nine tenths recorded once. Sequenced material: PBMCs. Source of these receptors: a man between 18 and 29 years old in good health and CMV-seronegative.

The CDR3 DNA follows: TGCAGCGCTACCTACGTGGTCGGGGAGACCCAGTACTTC. This translates into CSATYVVGETQYF. The chain carries TRBV29-1 and TRBJ2-5, with D unclear. The germline V gene has CDR1 SQVTM and CDR2 ANQGSEA. Trimming cost V 7 bases and J 5 bases, with 17 bases left between them. The CDR3 extends over 13 amino acids.

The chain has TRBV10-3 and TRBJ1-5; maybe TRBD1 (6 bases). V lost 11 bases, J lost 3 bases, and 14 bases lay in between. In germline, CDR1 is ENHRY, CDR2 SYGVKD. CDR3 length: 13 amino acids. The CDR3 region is CAAHGDINQPQHF. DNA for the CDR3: TGTGCCGCCCATGGGGACATCAATCAGCCCCAGCATTTT.

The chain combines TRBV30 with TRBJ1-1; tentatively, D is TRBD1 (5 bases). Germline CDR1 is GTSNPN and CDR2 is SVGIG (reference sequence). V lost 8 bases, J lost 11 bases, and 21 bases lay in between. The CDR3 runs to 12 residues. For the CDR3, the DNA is TGTGCCGGGAATTCCGGGCCAAGGGGCGCTTTCTTT. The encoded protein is CAGNSGPRGAFF.

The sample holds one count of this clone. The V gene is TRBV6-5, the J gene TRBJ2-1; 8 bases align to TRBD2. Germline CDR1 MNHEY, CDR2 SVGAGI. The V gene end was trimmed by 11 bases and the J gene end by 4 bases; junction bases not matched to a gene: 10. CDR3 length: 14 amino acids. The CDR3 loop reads CAVSIGGGYNEQFF. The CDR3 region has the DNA TGTGCCGTTTCCATCGGGGGGGGATACAATGAGCAGTTCTTC.

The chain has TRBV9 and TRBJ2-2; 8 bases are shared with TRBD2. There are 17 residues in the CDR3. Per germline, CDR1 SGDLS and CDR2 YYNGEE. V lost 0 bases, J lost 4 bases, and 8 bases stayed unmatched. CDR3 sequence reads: CASSVGGLAGLTGELFF. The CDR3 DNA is TGTGCCAGCAGCGTAGGCGGGTTAGCGGGACTCACCGGGGAGCTGTTTTTT.

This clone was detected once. The CDR3 loop reads CATRQGTTNEKLFF. For the CDR3, the DNA is TGTGCCACCAGACAGGGGACAACTAATGAAAAACTGTTTTTT. The rearrangement links TRBV28 to TRBJ1-4; 8 nucleotides match TRBD1. The germline gives CDR1 MDHEN, CDR2 SYDVKM. The ends lost 10 bases at V and 0 bases at J; junction bases unmatched: 4. The CDR3 length is 14 residues.

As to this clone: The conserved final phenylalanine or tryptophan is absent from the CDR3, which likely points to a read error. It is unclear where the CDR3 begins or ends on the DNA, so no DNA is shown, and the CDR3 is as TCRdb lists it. CDR3 sequence: CASRIPGTSIDVG. V usage is TRBV25-1 and J usage is TRBJ2-6; TRBD2 was called by the table and not checked on the DNA. CDR1 is MGHDK, CDR2 SYGVNS, per germline. With termini counted, the CDR3 has 13 amino acids.

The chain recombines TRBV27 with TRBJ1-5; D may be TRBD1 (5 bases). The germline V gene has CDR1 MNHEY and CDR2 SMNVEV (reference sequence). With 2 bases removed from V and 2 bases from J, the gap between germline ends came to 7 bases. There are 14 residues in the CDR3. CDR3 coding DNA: TGTGCCAGCAGTTTAGGAGGGGGCAATCAGCCCCAGCATTTT. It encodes CASSLGGGNQPQHF.

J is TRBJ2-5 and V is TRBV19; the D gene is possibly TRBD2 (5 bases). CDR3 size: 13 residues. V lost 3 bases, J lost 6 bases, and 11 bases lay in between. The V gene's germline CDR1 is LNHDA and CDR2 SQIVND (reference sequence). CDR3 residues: CASSMGVRQTQYF. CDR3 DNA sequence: TGTGCCAGTAGTATGGGAGTTAGGCAGACCCAGTACTTC.

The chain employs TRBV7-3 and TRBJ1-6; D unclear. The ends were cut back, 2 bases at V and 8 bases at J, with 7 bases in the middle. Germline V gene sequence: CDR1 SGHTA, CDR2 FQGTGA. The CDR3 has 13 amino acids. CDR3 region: CASSLGADSPLHF. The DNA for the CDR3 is TGTGCCAGCAGCTTAGGAGCAGATTCACCCCTCCACTTT.

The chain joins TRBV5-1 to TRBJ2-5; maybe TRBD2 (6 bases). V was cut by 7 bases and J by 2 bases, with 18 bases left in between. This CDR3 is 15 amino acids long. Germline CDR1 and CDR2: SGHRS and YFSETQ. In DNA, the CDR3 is TGCGCCAGCGAGTTTGGGCCGGGGGATCAAGAGACCCAGTACTTC. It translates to CASEFGPGDQETQYF.

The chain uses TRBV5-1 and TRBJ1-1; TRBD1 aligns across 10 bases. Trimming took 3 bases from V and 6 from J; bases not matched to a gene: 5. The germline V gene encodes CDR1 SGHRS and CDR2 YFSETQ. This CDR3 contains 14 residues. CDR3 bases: TGCGCCAGCAGCTCGACAGGGGGCGACGCTGAAGCTTTCTTT. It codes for CASSSTGGDAEAFF.

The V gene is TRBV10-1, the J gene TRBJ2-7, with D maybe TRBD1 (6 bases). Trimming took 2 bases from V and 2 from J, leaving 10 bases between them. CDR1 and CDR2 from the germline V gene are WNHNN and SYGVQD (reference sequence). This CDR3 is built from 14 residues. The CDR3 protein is CASSEGQITYEQYF. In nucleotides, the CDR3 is TGCGCCAGCAGTGAGGGACAGATAACCTACGAGCAGTACTTC.

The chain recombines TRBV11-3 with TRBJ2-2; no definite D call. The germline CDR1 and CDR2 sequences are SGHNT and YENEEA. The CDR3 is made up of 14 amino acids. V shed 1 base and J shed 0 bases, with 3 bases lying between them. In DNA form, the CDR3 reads TGTGCCAGCAGCTTAGCCGCGAACACCGGGGAGCTGTTTTTT. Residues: CASSLAANTGELFF.

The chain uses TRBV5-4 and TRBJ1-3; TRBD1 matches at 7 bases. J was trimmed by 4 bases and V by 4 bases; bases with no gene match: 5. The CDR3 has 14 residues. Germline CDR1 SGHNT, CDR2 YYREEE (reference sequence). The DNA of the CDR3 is TGTGCCAGCAGCCCGACAGGGAGCGGAAACACCATATATTTT. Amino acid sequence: CASSPTGSGNTIYF.

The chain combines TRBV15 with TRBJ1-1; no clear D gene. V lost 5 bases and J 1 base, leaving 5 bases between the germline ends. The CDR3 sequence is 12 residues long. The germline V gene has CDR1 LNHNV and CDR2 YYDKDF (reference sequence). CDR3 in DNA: TGTGCCACCAGCGCAGGGAACACTGAAGCTTTCTTT. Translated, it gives CATSAGNTEAFF.

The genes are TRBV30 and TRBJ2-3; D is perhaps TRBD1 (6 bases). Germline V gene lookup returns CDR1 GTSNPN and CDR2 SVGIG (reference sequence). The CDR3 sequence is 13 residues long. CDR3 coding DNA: TGTGCGCAAAGCAGGGGTATCACAGATACGCAGTATTTT. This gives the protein CAQSRGITDTQYF.

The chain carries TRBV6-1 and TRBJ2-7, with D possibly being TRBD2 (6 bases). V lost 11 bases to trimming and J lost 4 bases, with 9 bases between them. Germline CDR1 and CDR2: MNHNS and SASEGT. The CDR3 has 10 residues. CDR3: CAGGLYEQYF. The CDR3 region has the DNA TGTGCCGGGGGGTTATACGAGCAGTACTTC.

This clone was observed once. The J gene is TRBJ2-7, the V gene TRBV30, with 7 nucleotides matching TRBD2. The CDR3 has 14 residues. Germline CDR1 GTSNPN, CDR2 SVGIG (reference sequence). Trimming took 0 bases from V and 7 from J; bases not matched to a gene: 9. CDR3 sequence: CAWSVWGGIQEQYF. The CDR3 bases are TGTGCCTGGAGTGTATGGGGAGGGATTCAAGAGCAGTACTTC.

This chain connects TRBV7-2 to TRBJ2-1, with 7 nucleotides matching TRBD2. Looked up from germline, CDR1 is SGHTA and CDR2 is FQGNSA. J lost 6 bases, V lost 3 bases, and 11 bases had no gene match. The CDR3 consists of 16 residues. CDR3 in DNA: TGTGCCAGCAGCTTCTCGGGTTGGGGGGGTTCCAATGAGCAGTTCTTC. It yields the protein CASSFSGWGGSNEQFF. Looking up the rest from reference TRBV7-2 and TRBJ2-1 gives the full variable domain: GAGVSQSPSNKVTEKGKDVELRCDPISGHTALYWYRQSLGQGLEFLIYFQGNSAPDKSGLPSDRFSAERTGGSVSTLTIQRTQQEDSAVYLCASSFSGWGGSNEQFFGPGTRLTVL.

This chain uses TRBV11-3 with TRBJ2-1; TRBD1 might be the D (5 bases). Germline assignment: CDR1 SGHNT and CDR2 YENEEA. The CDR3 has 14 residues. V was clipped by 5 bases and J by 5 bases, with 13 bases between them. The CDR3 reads CASSPSGSHNEQFF. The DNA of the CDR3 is TGTGCCAGCAGCCCCTCAGGGTCCCACAATGAGCAGTTCTTC.

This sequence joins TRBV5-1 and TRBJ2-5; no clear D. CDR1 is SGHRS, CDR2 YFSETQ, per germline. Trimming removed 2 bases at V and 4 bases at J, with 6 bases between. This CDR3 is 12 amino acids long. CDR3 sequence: CASSFSGETQYF. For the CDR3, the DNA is TGCGCCAGCAGCTTCTCGGGAGAGACCCAGTACTTC. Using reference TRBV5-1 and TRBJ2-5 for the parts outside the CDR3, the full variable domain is KAGVTQTPRYLIKTRGQQVTLSCSPISGHRSVSWYQQTPGQGLQFLFEYFSETQRNKGNFPGRFSGRQFSNSRSEMNVSTLELGDSALYLCASSFSGETQYFGPGTRLLVL.

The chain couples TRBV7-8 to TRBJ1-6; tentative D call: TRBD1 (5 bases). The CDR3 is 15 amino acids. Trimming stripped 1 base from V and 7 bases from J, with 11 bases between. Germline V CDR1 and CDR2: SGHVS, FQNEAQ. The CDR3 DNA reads TGTGCCAGCAGCTTAGAAGGACAAATCAATTCACCCCTCCACTTT. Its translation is CASSLEGQINSPLHF.

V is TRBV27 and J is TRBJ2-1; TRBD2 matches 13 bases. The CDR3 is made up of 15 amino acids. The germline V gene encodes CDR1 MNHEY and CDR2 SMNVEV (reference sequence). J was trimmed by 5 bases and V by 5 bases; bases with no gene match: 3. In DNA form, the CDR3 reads TGTGCCAGCAGTCCCGGGACTAGCGGGAACAATGAGCAGTTCTTC. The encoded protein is CASSPGTSGNNEQFF.

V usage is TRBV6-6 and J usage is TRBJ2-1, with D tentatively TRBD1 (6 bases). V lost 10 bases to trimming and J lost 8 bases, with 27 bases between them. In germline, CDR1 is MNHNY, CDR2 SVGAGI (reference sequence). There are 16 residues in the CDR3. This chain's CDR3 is CATSPPVGAVVYEQFF. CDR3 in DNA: TGTGCCACCTCTCCCCCTGTGGGGGCTGTTGTCTATGAGCAGTTCTTC.

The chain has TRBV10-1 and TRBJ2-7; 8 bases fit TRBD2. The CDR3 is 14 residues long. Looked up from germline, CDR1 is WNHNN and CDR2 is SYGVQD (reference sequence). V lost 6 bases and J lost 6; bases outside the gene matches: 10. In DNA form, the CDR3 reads TGCGCCAGCAGCACCGGGACTAGGACTAGCGAGCAGTACTTC. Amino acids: CASSTGTRTSEQYF.

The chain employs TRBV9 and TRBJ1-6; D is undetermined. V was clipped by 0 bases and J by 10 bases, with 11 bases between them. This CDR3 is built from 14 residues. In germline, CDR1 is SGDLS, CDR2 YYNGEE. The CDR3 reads CASSVDLGRSPLHF. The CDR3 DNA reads TGTGCCAGCAGCGTAGACCTCGGTCGATCACCCCTCCACTTT.

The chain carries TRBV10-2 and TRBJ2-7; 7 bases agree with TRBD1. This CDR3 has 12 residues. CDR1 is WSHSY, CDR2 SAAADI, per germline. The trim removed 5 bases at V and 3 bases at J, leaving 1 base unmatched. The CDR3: CASSRDSYEQYF. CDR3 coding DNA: TGCGCCAGCAGTAGGGACAGCTACGAGCAGTACTTC.